One and the same sample provided the 15 T cell receptor beta chains below, sequenced in a study of PD-1 blockade in classical Hodgkin lymphoma. Assay used: immunoSEQ multiplex PCR; TCRdb lists only in-frame clones, some missing. This sample has 20,000 to 25,000 clones, with around 64% found just once. All patients experienced relapse after autologous stem cell transplantation, and brentuximab vedotin exposure was variable. Specimen: peripheral blood mononuclear cells (PBMCs), collected at baseline. The receptor set was obtained from a human donor with classical Hodgkin lymphoma.

The table lists this clone with a few counts. This chain uses TRBV6-1 with TRBJ2-2; weak D call: TRBD1 (5 bases). Germline V gene data show CDR1 as MNHNS and CDR2 as SASEGT. Trimming took 5 bases from V and 1 from J, leaving 8 bases between them. The CDR3 is 14 amino acids. The CDR3 DNA reads as TGTGCCAGCAGTTCAGGGCTGAACACCGGGGAGCTGTTTTTT. Amino acid sequence: CASSSGLNTGELFF.

For this clone: Other DNA sequences from this sample encode an identical CDR3 as well. The chain combines TRBV19 with TRBJ2-6; 7 bases agree with TRBD1. The V gene end was trimmed by 4 bases and the J gene end by 2 bases; junction bases not matched to a gene: 2. The CDR3 is 15 residues long. CDR1 is LNHDA, CDR2 SQIVND, per germline (reference sequence). In nucleotides, the CDR3 is TGTGCCAGTAGTACCGACAGGGCTGGGGCCAACGTCCTGACTTTC. It translates to CASSTDRAGANVLTF.

This clone appeared a few times. This rearrangement joins TRBV4-1 to TRBJ1-5; no firm D call. The germline gives CDR1 MGHRA, CDR2 YSYEKL. The CDR3 is made up of 14 amino acids. CDR3 sequence reads: CAGGGQSSNQPQHF. DNA of the CDR3: TGCGCAGGAGGAGGCCAGTCCAGCAATCAGCCCCAGCATTTT.

The chain combines TRBV29-1 with TRBJ1-1, with 9 bases identical to TRBD1. CDR3 length: 15 residues. J gave up 1 base and V 5 bases, and 8 bases lay outside the gene matches. Germline CDR1 SQVTM, CDR2 ANQGSEA. In DNA, the CDR3 is TGCAGCGTTCCCGGGACAGGGATGCGGAACACTGAAGCTTTCTTT. It encodes CSVPGTGMRNTEAFF. Together with reference TRBV29-1 and TRBJ1-1, the CDR3 gives the full variable domain: SAVISQKPSRDICQRGTSLTIQCQVDSQVTMMFWYRQQPGQSLTLIATANQGSEATYESGFVIDKFPISRPNLTFSTLTVSNMSPEDSSIYLCSVPGTGMRNTEAFFGQGTRLTVV.

The V and J genes are TRBV19 and TRBJ2-5; no clear D. Trimming stripped 6 bases from V and 1 base from J, with 6 bases between. The CDR3 sequence is 12 residues long. Germline V gives CDR1 LNHDA, CDR2 SQIVND (reference sequence). The CDR3 loop is CASRDVQETQYF. The DNA for the CDR3 is TGTGCCAGTAGGGACGTCCAAGAGACCCAGTACTTC.

This chain links TRBV10-3 with TRBJ1-1; 7 nucleotides agree with TRBD1. The CDR3 contains 13 residues. CDR1 is ENHRY and CDR2 is SYGVKD in the germline V gene. The V segment lost 10 bases and the J segment 2 bases; nucleotides outside the gene matches: 7. The chain's CDR3 is CAKRAGGNTEAFF. DNA of the CDR3: TGTGCCAAGAGGGCAGGGGGAAACACTGAAGCTTTCTTT.

The V and J genes are TRBV28 and TRBJ2-3; tentative D call: TRBD2 (6 bases). The germline CDR1 and CDR2 sequences are MDHEN and SYDVKM. This CDR3 is built from 15 residues. V was pared by 6 bases and J by 4 bases, with 17 bases between. Here the CDR3 DNA reads TGTGCCAGCAGACATATCGGGGGAAGGGCAGATACGCAGTATTTT. This codes for CASRHIGGRADTQYF.

The rearrangement uses TRBV28 and TRBJ1-2; D gene unclear. The CDR3 contains 13 residues. V was cut by 5 bases and J by 0 bases, with 7 bases left in between. Germline V gives CDR1 MDHEN, CDR2 SYDVKM. CDR3 nucleotide sequence: TGTGCCAGCAGTCCCCCGGCTAACTATGGCTACACCTTC. Encoded protein: CASSPPANYGYTF.

This chain joins TRBV27 and TRBJ1-2, with D possibly being TRBD1 (5 bases). The germline gives CDR1 MNHEY, CDR2 SMNVEV (reference sequence). This CDR3 has 16 residues. V lost 3 bases to trimming and J lost 4 bases, with 18 bases between them. CDR3 bases: TGTGCCAGCAGTTTTATCAACCTCCGGGACGGCTATGGCTACACCTTC. This encodes CASSFINLRDGYGYTF.

The chain is built from TRBV14 and TRBJ2-1, with 7 bases identical to TRBD2. Germline V lookup: CDR1 SGHDN, CDR2 FVKESK. The length of the CDR3 is 16 residues. V lost 0 bases, J lost 7 bases, and 9 bases stayed unmatched. CDR3 residues: CASSQEIGGSENEQFF. CDR3 nucleotides: TGTGCCAGCAGCCAAGAGATTGGCGGGAGTGAAAATGAGCAGTTCTTC.

CDR3: CASSMLLAGVTGNTGELFF. CDR3 coding DNA: TGTGCCAGTAGTATGCTTCTAGCGGGAGTGACGGGGAACACCGGGGAGCTGTTTTTT. The gene calls are TRBV19 and TRBJ2-2; 10 nucleotides match TRBD2. V lost 3 bases, J lost 1 base, and 11 bases stayed unmatched. This CDR3 has 19 amino acids. CDR1 is LNHDA, CDR2 SQIVND, per germline (reference sequence).

With regard to this clone: A read error may explain this, as a much larger clone is one base away. The chain uses TRBV10-3 and TRBJ1-1; maybe TRBD1 (6 bases). The V end was cut by 10 bases, the J end by 4 bases, with 16 bases between. The length of the CDR3 is 13 residues. Per germline, CDR1 ENHRY and CDR2 SYGVKD. The CDR3 protein is CATRTTGTTEAFF. The CDR3 DNA reads TGTGCCACCAGGACAACAGGGACCACTGAAGCTTTCTTT.

The CDR3 is CASSLNDREQFF. The CDR3 DNA reads TGTGCCAGCAGTTTGAACGACAGAGAGCAGTTCTTC. This chain connects TRBV28 to TRBJ2-1; D is possibly TRBD1 (5 bases). V gave up 3 bases and J gave up 10 bases, with 10 bases separating them. This CDR3 is 12 amino acids long. In germline, CDR1 is MDHEN, CDR2 SYDVKM.

This clone was detected a few times. The V call is TRBV7-6, the J call TRBJ2-2; TRBD1 aligns across 7 bases. CDR3 size: 17 residues. Germline-derived CDR1 and CDR2 are SGHVS and FNYEAQ. With V trimmed by 2 bases and J by 1 base, 7 bases remained unmatched. CDR3 protein: CASSLFPGQVNTGELFF. The CDR3 region has the DNA TGTGCCAGCAGCTTATTCCCCGGACAGGTGAACACCGGGGAGCTGTTTTTT. The full variable domain, in which reference TRBV7-6 and TRBJ2-2 provide the parts outside the CDR3, is GAGVSQSPRYKVTKRGQDVALRCDPISGHVSLYWYRQALGQGPEFLTYFNYEAQQDKSGLPNDRFSAERPEGSISTLTIQRTEQRDSAMYRCASSLFPGQVNTGELFFGEGSRLTVL.

This clone was detected only a few times. The chain links TRBV7-8 to TRBJ2-1; D possibly corresponds to TRBD1 (5 bases). CDR3 length equals 13 residues. Between the trimmed V and J ends, which lost 4 bases and 4 bases, there was a span of 8 bases. The germline V gene encodes CDR1 SGHVS and CDR2 FQNEAQ. The CDR3 loop reads CASSSTEYNEQFF. The CDR3 DNA is TGTGCCAGCAGCTCGACAGAGTACAATGAGCAGTTCTTC.